This T cell receptor (beta chain) was captured in a study of identical twins. Study conclusions and caveats: In beta out-of-frame sequences, the excess sharing between twins was weaker. Potential partial confounding of zero-insertion analyses by invariant MAIT and iNKT cells was noted.

Template switching (which added a universal primer site) was used, and cDNA carried unique molecular identifiers. TCRdb analysed the 5' RACE reads with MiXCR anew, one entry per CDR3 protein. The sample has hundreds of thousands of distinct CDR3 sequences, around 8.3% seen once. This clonotype has only a few counts. Its antigen is currently unknown. Trimming removed 0 bases from V and 1 base from J, with 12 bases in between. The germline CDR1 and CDR2 sequences are LGHNA and YNFKEQ. CDR3 length equals 16 residues. This sample also appeared in a second study, on yellow fever vaccine responses in identical twins. In that study: Each twin's T cell response to the vaccine was reported to look partly convergent and partly personalized.

This chain uses TRBV4-2 with TRBJ1-1; no clear D gene. Sequenced material: PBMCs. The origin of this receptor is a woman aged 18-30 years in good health. This chain's CDR3 is CASSQDEEPENTEAFF. CDR3 DNA: TGTGCCAGCAGCCAAGATGAGGAGCCAGAGAACACTGAAGCTTTCTTT.